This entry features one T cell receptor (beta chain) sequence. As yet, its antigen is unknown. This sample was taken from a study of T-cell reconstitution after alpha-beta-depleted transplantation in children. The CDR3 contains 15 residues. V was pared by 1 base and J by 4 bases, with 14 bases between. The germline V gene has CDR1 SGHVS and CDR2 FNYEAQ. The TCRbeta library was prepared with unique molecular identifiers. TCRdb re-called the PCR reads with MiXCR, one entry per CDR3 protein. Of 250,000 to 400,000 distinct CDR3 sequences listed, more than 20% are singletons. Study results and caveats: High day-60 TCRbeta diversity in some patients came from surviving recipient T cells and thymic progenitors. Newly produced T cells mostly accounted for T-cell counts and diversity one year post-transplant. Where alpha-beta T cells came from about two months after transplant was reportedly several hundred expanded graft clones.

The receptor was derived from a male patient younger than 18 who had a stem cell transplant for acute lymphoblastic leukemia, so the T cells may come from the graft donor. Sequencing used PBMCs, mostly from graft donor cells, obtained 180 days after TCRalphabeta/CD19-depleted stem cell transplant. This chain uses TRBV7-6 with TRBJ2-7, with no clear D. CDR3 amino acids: CASSLGRRSRYEQYF. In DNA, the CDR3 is TGTGCCAGCAGCTTAGGCCGTCGGAGCAGGTACGAGCAGTACTTC.